The entry below describes one T cell receptor beta chain. What it recognizes is unknown. This entry belongs to a study of shared clonotypes between healthy human individuals. TCRdb keeps only in-frame clones here, not all; method: immunoSEQ multiplex PCR. The sample includes about 520,000 clones, about 96% of them seen just once. Study findings and constraints: Larger estimated richness was generally recorded for naive subsets relative to memory subsets. Some naive CD4 clonotypes, 4% to 6%, turned up in common across several donors. Rarefaction curves obtained for sorted subsets showed sequencing incomplete despite large depth.

This receptor was obtained from a woman in her twenties or thirties in good health. Sequencing used naive CD4+ T cells sorted from blood. Indicated subset: CD45RA+ positively selected.

In DNA, the CDR3 is TGTGCCAGCAGTCCCGGACAGGGAGCTTATGAAAAACTGTTTTTT. This codes for CASSPGQGAYEKLFF. V is TRBV28 and J is TRBJ1-4; 8 nucleotides match TRBD1. In germline, CDR1 is MDHEN, CDR2 SYDVKM. After removal of 5 bases from V and 6 bases from J, the junction contained 8 bases not matched to a gene. The CDR3 runs 15 residues.